This T cell receptor (beta chain) was recovered during a study of blood T cells in healthy people across ages. The V end was cut by 7 bases, the J end by 2 bases, with 13 bases between. CDR1 SNHLY and CDR2 FYNNEI come from the germline V gene. The CDR3 runs 14 residues. A sample-barcoded 5' primer and a J-beta primer mix were used in a second PCR of roughly 7 to 12 cycles. TCRdb called the 5' RACE reads again in MiXCR, with one record for every CDR3 protein. The sample records about 770,000 distinct CDR3 sequences, 40% to 50% being singletons. Each sample yielded at least 7 million isolated PBMCs. The chain has TRBV2 and TRBJ2-3; D not certain. This sequence was found in a man aged 55 to 70 in good health. The specimen was blood. Here the CDR3 reads CASKSTRFTDTQYF. The CDR3 bases are TGTGCCAGCAAGTCGACGCGGTTCACAGATACGCAGTATTTT.